The 21 T cell receptor beta chains given below trace back to one sample, sequenced in a study of a mutant IDH1 vaccine in newly diagnosed glioma (TCRdb year 2021). Antigen specificity for these receptors is unknown. Per the publication, the time point label means: week 35, safety follow-up. Every vaccine dose consisted of 300 ug of a 20-mer mutant IDH1 peptide in Montanide, administered subcutaneously together with topical imiquimod. The library was generated by the immunoSEQ multiplex PCR assay. The source is immuneACCESS, and TCRdb retained only in-frame sequences with V and J called. Part of the clones is not carried over; for the studies checked, unresolved V genes explain less than half of this, and the remainder is unexplained. The sample records about 56,000 clones, about 86% of which are singletons. The ten largest clones represent roughly 1.5% of the sample. Here the sequenced sample was PBMCs, taken from a glioma patient whose treatment included an IDH1 peptide vaccine. The receptor source for this set is a man aged 40-50 years with glioma.

The V and J genes are TRBV5-6 and TRBJ1-4; 7 bases map to TRBD1. The germline V gene has CDR1 SGHDT and CDR2 YYEEEE. The J segment lost 8 bases and the V segment lost 4 bases, leaving 8 bases of the junction unmatched. The CDR3 contains 14 residues. CDR3 amino acids: CASSLGQTGEKLFF. In DNA form, the CDR3 reads TGTGCCAGCAGCCTGGGACAGACTGGGGAAAAACTGTTTTTT.

The rearrangement joins TRBV5-1 to TRBJ1-2; the match to TRBD1 covers 7 bases. Germline assignment: CDR1 SGHRS and CDR2 YFSETQ. This CDR3 region has 15 residues. With V trimmed by 0 bases and J by 3 bases, 5 bases remained unmatched. CDR3 nucleotide sequence: TGCGCCAGCAGCTTGGCAGGTACAGGGGACTATGGCTACACCTTC. It encodes CASSLAGTGDYGYTF.

V usage is TRBV5-1 and J usage is TRBJ2-2, with TRBD1 identical over 10 bases. V was pared by 4 bases and J by 9 bases, with 9 bases of the junction left unmatched. Germline V gene lookup returns CDR1 SGHRS and CDR2 YFSETQ. The CDR3 loop spans 15 amino acids. CDR3 in DNA: TGCGCCAGCAGCCTTGAGGACAGGGGGACCCGGGAGCTGTTTTTT. This encodes CASSLEDRGTRELFF.

This clone was observed a single time. The rearrangement uses TRBV5-8 and TRBJ1-1; no reliable D call. The CDR3 runs 11 residues. CDR1 is SGHTS and CDR2 is YDEGEE in the germline V gene. V shed 0 bases and J shed 11 bases, with 8 bases lying between them. CDR3 sequence: CASSLDYTAFF. The CDR3 coding sequence is TGTGCCAGCAGCTTGGACTATACGGCTTTCTTT. Looking up the rest from reference TRBV5-8 and TRBJ1-1 gives the full variable domain: EAGVTQSPTHLIKTRGQQATLRCSPISGHTSVYWYQQALGLGLQFLLWYDEGEERNRGNFPPRFSGRQFPNYSSELNVNALELEDSALYLCASSLDYTAFFGQGTRLTVV.

This clone was detected only once. This chain uses TRBV9 with TRBJ2-5, with D perhaps TRBD1 or TRBD2 (5 bases each). Germline V CDR1 and CDR2: SGDLS, YYNGEE. The V and J ends lost 6 bases and 3 bases respectively, with 12 bases between them. The CDR3 loop spans 13 amino acids. The CDR3 DNA follows: TGTGCCAGCACCAGGGAGATGGAAGAGACCCAGTACTTC. It codes for CASTREMEETQYF.

The chain carries TRBV7-2 and TRBJ1-5; the match to TRBD1 covers 7 bases. The CDR3 is made up of 18 amino acids. The germline V gene encodes CDR1 SGHTA and CDR2 FQGNSA. Germline trimming cut 4 bases from V and 0 bases from J; bases unmatched to any gene: 12. CDR3 amino acids: CASSSQATGIYSNQPQHF. The CDR3 DNA reads TGTGCCAGCAGCTCACAGGCGACAGGGATTTATAGCAATCAGCCCCAGCATTTT.

This chain links TRBV4-1 with TRBJ2-7, with D uncertain. Germline CDR1 is MGHRA and CDR2 is YSYEKL. CDR3 length: 16 amino acids. Trimming shortened V by 0 bases and J by 3 bases, and 15 bases separated the two germline ends. DNA of the CDR3: TGCGCCAGCAGCCAAGACGAGGCAGGAACCGTCTACGAGCAGTACTTC. Translating it yields CASSQDEAGTVYEQYF.

The rearrangement uses TRBV4-1 and TRBJ1-5, with TRBD1 matching 7 bases. V gave up 0 bases and J gave up 6 bases; unmatched junction bases: 5. Germline V lookup: CDR1 MGHRA, CDR2 YSYEKL. The length of the CDR3 is 15 residues. The CDR3 loop reads CASSQDRQGGQPQHF. The CDR3 nucleotides read TGCGCCAGCAGCCAAGATCGCCAGGGGGGTCAGCCCCAGCATTTT.

This sequence joins TRBV6-5 and TRBJ2-1; no definite D call. From germline, CDR1 is MNHEY and CDR2 SVGAGI. The CDR3 runs 13 residues. Trimming removed 7 bases at V and 6 bases at J, with 13 bases between. The CDR3 loop reads CASKVNPGNEQFF. For the CDR3, the DNA is TGTGCCAGCAAGGTTAACCCGGGCAATGAGCAGTTCTTC.

This chain joins TRBV2 and TRBJ2-7, with D unclear. The ends were cut back, 10 bases at V and 5 bases at J, with 15 bases in the middle. CDR1 is SNHLY and CDR2 is FYNNEI in the germline V gene. CDR3 length: 12 amino acids. CDR3: CATQGLDDEQYF. The CDR3 coding sequence is TGTGCCACCCAAGGGCTAGATGACGAGCAGTACTTC.

The V and J genes are TRBV5-4 and TRBJ2-3; possibly TRBD1 for D (6 bases). CDR1 SGHNT and CDR2 YYREEE come from the germline V gene (reference sequence). This CDR3 is 14 amino acids long. The V gene lost 5 bases and the J gene lost 2 bases, with 12 bases spanning the gap. The chain's CDR3 is CASSSDRYTDTQYF. In nucleotides, the CDR3 is TGTGCCAGCAGTTCTGACAGGTACACAGATACGCAGTATTTT.

The genes are TRBV29-1 and TRBJ1-1; possibly TRBD1 for D (5 bases). This CDR3 comprises 13 residues. Looked up from germline, CDR1 is SQVTM and CDR2 is ANQGSEA. With 6 bases removed from V and 1 base from J, the gap between germline ends came to 12 bases. CDR3 DNA: TGCAGCGTGGCTAACAGGAAGAACACTGAAGCTTTCTTT. Protein: CSVANRKNTEAFF.

This clone was observed a few times. The chain carries TRBV6-1 and TRBJ1-4; 7 bases agree with TRBD1. CDR3 length: 17 amino acids. The ends lost 1 base at V and 3 bases at J; junction bases unmatched: 8. Germline assignment: CDR1 MNHNS and CDR2 SASEGT. The CDR3 region has the DNA TGTGCCAGCAGTGAAGTTACAGGGGCAGGGTCTAATGAAAAACTGTTTTTT. The encoded protein is CASSEVTGAGSNEKLFF.

This clone was detected only a few times. The chain combines TRBV4-2 with TRBJ2-7; D is possibly TRBD2 (6 bases). CDR3 length equals 15 residues. Looked up from germline, CDR1 is LGHNA and CDR2 is YNFKEQ. V was cut by 3 bases and J by 3 bases, with 15 bases left in between. The CDR3 protein is CASSHGASEDYEQYF. The CDR3 nucleotides are TGTGCCAGCAGCCACGGGGCTAGCGAGGACTACGAGCAGTACTTC.

V gene TRBV5-1 combines with J gene TRBJ2-7; a weak D match, TRBD1 (5 bases). V gave up 4 bases and J gave up 3 bases, with 5 bases separating them. CDR3 length equals 11 residues. The germline V gene encodes CDR1 SGHRS and CDR2 YFSETQ. CDR3 bases: TGCGCCAGCAGCCAGGGCTACGAGCAGTACTTC. Translating gives CASSQGYEQYF.

This chain's CDR3 is CASSYIRTIDEQFF. The DNA for the CDR3 is TGTGCCAGCAGTTATATCCGGACAATCGATGAGCAGTTCTTC. The rearrangement links TRBV6-5 to TRBJ2-1, with a tentative D call TRBD1 (5 bases). The V and J ends lost 3 bases and 8 bases respectively, with 14 bases between them. Germline-derived CDR1 and CDR2 are MNHEY and SVGAGI. This CDR3 is 14 amino acids long.

The chain recombines TRBV6-6 with TRBJ2-2; TRBD2 matches 8 bases. CDR3 size: 14 residues. From germline, CDR1 is MNHNY and CDR2 SVGAGI (reference sequence). Trimming removed 6 bases from V and 10 bases from J; junction bases left unmatched: 10. Here the CDR3 reads CASSLISGAVELFF. DNA of the CDR3: TGTGCCAGCAGCCTTATTAGCGGGGCCGTGGAGCTGTTTTTT.

The chain joins TRBV5-6 to TRBJ1-5, with D possibly being TRBD1 (5 bases). The length of the CDR3 is 17 residues. Germline CDR1 and CDR2: SGHDT and YYEEEE. V was trimmed by 4 bases and J by 5 bases, leaving 22 bases between them. The chain's CDR3 is CASSPSGGWRSDQPQHF. The CDR3 nucleotides read TGTGCCAGCAGCCCAAGCGGGGGGTGGAGGAGCGATCAGCCCCAGCATTTT.

This sequence joins TRBV5-1 and TRBJ2-7, with 9 bases aligning to TRBD1. Germline V gene data show CDR1 as SGHRS and CDR2 as YFSETQ. There are 14 residues in the CDR3. V trimming: 3 bases; J trimming: 5 bases; junction bases outside the gene matches: 6. This CDR3 is CASSWGQGTDEQYF. The DNA of the CDR3 is TGCGCCAGCAGCTGGGGACAGGGTACCGACGAGCAGTACTTC.

This clone appeared once. The chain links TRBV21-1 to TRBJ2-3; the table's D call of TRBD2 was not tested on the DNA. TRBV21-1 is a pseudogene. The CDR3 covers 15 residues. The CDR3 DNA sequence: TGTGCCAACTGGCTCGGGACTACCCCCACAGATACGCAGTATTTT. It encodes CANWLGTTPTDTQYF.

This clone came up once. The V and J genes are TRBV5-1 and TRBJ1-1, with 8 positions matching TRBD1. CDR3 size: 14 residues. Germline V gene lookup returns CDR1 SGHRS and CDR2 YFSETQ. The V and J ends lost 6 bases and 0 bases, in that order; junction bases with no gene match: 4. CDR3 loop: CASKRTGMNTEAFF. The CDR3 DNA reads TGCGCCAGCAAAAGGACAGGGATGAACACTGAAGCTTTCTTT. Full variable domain (rest looked up from reference TRBV5-1 and TRBJ1-1): KAGVTQTPRYLIKTRGQQVTLSCSPISGHRSVSWYQQTPGQGLQFLFEYFSETQRNKGNFPGRFSGRQFSNSRSEMNVSTLELGDSALYLCASKRTGMNTEAFFGQGTRLTVV.